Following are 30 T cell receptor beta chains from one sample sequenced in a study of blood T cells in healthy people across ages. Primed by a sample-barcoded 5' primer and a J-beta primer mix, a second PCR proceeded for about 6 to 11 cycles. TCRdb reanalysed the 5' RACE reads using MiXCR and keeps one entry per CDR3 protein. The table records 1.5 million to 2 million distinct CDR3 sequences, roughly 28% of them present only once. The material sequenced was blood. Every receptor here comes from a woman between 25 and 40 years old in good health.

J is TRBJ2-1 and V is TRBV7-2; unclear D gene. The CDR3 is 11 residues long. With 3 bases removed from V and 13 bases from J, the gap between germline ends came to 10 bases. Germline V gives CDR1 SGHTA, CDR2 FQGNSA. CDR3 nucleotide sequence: TGTGCCAGCAGCTTCGCCCTAGTCCAGTTCTTC. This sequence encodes CASSFALVQFF.

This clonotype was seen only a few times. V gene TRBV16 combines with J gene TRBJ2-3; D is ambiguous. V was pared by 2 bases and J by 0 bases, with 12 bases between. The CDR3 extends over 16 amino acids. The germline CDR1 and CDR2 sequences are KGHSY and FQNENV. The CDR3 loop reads CASSQTRRTSTDTQYF. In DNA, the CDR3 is TGTGCCAGCAGCCAAACCCGGAGAACTAGCACAGATACGCAGTATTTT.

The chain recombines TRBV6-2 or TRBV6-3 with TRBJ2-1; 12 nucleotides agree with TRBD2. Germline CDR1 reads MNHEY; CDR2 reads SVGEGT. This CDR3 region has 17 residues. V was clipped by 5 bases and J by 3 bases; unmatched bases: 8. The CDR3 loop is CASSGSASGRDYNEQFF. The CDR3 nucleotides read TGTGCCAGCAGTGGCTCGGCTAGCGGGAGGGACTACAATGAGCAGTTCTTC.

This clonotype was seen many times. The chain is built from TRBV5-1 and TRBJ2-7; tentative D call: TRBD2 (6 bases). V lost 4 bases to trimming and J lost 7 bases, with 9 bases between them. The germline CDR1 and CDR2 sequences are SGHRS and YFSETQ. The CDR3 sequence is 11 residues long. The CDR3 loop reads CASSREREQYF. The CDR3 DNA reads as TGCGCCAGCAGCCGGGAGCGGGAGCAGTACTTC. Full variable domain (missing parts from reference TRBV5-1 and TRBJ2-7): KAGVTQTPRYLIKTRGQQVTLSCSPISGHRSVSWYQQTPGQGLQFLFEYFSETQRNKGNFPGRFSGRQFSNSRSEMNVSTLELGDSALYLCASSREREQYFGPGTRLTVT.

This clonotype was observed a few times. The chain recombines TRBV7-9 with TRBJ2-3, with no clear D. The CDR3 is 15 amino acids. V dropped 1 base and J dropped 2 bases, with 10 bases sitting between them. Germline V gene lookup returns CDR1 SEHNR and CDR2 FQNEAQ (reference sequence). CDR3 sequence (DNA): TGTGCCAGCAGCTTAGATCCTGTCGTCACAGATACGCAGTATTTT. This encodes CASSLDPVVTDTQYF.

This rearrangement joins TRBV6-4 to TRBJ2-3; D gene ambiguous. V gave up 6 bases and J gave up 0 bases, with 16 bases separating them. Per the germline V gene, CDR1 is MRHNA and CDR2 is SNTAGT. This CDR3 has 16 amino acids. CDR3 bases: TGTGCCAGCAGCGACGCGTACAGAAAAAGCACAGATACGCAGTATTTT. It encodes CASSDAYRKSTDTQYF.

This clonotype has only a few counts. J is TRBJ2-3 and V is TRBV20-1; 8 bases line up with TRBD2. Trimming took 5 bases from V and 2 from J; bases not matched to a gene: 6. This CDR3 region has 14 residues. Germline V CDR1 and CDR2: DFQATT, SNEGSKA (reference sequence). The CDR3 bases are TGCAGTGCTTACGATAGCGGGAACACAGATACGCAGTATTTT. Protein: CSAYDSGNTDTQYF.

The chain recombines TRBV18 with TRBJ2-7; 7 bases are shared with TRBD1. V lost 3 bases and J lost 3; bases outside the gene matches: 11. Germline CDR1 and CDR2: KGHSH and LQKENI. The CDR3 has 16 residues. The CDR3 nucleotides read TGTGCCAGCTCACCCCCAGGGACAGACACCTTCTACGAGCAGTACTTC. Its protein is CASSPPGTDTFYEQYF.

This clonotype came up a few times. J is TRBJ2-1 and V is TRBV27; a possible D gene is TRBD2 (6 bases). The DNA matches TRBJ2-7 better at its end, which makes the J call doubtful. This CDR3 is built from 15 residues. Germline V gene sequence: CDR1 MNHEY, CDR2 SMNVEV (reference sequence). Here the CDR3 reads CASSLSGGFYNEQYF. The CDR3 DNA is TGTGCCAGCAGTTTATCGGGAGGCTTCTACAATGAGCAGTACTTC.

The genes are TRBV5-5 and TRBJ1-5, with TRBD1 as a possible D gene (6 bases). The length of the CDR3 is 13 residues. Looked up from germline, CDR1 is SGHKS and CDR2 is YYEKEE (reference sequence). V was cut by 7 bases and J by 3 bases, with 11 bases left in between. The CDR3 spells CASGGGPNQPQHF. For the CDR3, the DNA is TGTGCCAGCGGGGGGGGCCCCAATCAGCCCCAGCATTTT.

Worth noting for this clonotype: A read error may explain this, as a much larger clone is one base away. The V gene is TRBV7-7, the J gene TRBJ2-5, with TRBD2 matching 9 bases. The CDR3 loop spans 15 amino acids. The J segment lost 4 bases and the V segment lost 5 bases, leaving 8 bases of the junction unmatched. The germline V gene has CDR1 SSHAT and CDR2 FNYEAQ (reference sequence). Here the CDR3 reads CASSRRLAEGETQYF. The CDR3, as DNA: TGTGCCAGCAGCAGGAGACTAGCGGAGGGAGAGACCCAGTACTTC. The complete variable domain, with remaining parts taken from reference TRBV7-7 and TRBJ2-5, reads GAGVSQSPRYKVTKRGQDVTLRCDPISSHATLYWYQQALGQGPEFLTYFNYEAQPDKSGLPSDRFSAERPEGSISTLTIQRTEQRDSAMYRCASSRRLAEGETQYFGPGTRLLVL.

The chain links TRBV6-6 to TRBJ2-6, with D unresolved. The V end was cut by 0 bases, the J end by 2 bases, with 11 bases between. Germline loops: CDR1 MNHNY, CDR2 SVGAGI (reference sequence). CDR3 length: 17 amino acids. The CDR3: CASSYSPTSPGANVLTF. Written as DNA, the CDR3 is TGTGCCAGCAGTTACTCCCCGACCTCCCCTGGGGCCAACGTCCTGACTTTC.

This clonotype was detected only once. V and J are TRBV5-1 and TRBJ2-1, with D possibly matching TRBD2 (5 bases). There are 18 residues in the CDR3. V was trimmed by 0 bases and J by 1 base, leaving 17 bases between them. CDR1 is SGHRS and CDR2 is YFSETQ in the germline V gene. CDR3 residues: CASSLEGRALISYNEQFF. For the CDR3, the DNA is TGCGCCAGCAGCTTGGAAGGGAGAGCCTTGATATCCTACAATGAGCAGTTCTTC.

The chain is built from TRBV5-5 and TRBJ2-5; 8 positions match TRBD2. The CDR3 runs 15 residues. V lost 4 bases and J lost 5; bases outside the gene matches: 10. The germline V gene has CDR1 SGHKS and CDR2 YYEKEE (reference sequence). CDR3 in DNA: TGTGCCAGCAGCCCCCCGGGGGGGGCCTCGGAGACCCAGTACTTC. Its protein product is CASSPPGGASETQYF.

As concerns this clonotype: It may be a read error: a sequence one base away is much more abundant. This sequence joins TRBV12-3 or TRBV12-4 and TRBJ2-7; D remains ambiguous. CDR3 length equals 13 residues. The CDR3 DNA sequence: TGTGCCAGCAGTTCACAGAATTACTACGAGCGGTACTTC. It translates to CASSSQNYYERYF.

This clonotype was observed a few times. CDR3 residues: CASSEESEYQETQYF. The CDR3 nucleotides are TGTGCCAGCAGTGAGGAATCAGAGTACCAAGAGACCCAGTACTTC. This chain uses TRBV2 with TRBJ2-5; D not resolved. Germline CDR1 reads SNHLY; CDR2 reads FYNNEI. V was clipped by 3 bases and J by 0 bases, with 11 bases between them. The CDR3 spans 15 residues.

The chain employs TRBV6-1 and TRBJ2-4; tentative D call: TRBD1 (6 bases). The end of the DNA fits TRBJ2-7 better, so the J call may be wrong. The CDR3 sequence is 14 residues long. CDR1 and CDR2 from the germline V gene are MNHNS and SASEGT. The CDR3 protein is CASSELDSVDEQYF. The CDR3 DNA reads TGTGCCAGCAGTGAACTGGACAGTGTGGACGAGCAGTACTTC.

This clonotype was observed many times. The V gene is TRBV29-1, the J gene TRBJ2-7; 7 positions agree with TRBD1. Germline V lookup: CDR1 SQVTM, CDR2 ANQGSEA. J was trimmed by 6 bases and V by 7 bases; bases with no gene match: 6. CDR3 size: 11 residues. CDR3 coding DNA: TGCAGCGGATCGACAGGGCGCGAGCAGTACTTC. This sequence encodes CSGSTGREQYF.

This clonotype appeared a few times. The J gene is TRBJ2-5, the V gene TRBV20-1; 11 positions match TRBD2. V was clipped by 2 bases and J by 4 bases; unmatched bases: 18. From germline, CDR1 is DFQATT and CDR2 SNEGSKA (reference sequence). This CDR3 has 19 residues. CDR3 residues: CSARPQGSSGGNGRETQYF. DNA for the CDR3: TGCAGTGCTAGACCACAGGGCTCTAGCGGGGGGAACGGGAGAGAGACCCAGTACTTC.

In DNA form, the CDR3 reads TGTGCCACCAGCAGAGATCGGACAGGGGGGGCCGGGGAGCTGTTTTTT. Translating gives CATSRDRTGGAGELFF. V usage is TRBV15 and J usage is TRBJ2-2; TRBD1 aligns across 10 bases. This CDR3 comprises 16 residues. V was pared by 0 bases and J by 6 bases, with 4 bases of the junction left unmatched. Per the germline V gene, CDR1 is LNHNV and CDR2 is YYDKDF (reference sequence). The full variable domain, its missing parts supplied by reference TRBV15 and TRBJ2-2, is DAMVIQNPRYQVTQFGKPVTLSCSQTLNHNVMYWYQQKSSQAPKLLFHYYDKDFNNEADTPDNFQSRRPNTSFCFLDIRSPGLGDTAMYLCATSRDRTGGAGELFFGEGSRLTVL.

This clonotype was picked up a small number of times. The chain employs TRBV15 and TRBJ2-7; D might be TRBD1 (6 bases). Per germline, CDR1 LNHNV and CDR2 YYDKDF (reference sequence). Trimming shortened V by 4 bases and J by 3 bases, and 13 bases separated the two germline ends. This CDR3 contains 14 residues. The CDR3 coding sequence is TGTGCCACCAGCACCGGGACAACCAACTACGAGCAGTACTTC. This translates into CATSTGTTNYEQYF. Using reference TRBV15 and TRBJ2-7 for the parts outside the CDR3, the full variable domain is DAMVIQNPRYQVTQFGKPVTLSCSQTLNHNVMYWYQQKSSQAPKLLFHYYDKDFNNEADTPDNFQSRRPNTSFCFLDIRSPGLGDTAMYLCATSTGTTNYEQYFGPGTRLTVT.

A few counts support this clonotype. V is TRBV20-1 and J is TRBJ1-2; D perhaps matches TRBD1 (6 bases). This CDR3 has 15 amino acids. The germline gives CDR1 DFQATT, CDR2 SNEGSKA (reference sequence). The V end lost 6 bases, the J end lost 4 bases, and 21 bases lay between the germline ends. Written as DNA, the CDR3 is TGCAGTGCAAAGGCGGGGGGGGCGAGTGGCTATGGCTACACCTTC. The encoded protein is CSAKAGGASGYGYTF.

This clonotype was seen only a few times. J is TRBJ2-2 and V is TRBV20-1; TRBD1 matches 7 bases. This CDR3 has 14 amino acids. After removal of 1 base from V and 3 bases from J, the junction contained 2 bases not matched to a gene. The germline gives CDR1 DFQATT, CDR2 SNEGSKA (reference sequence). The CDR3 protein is CSARAQGDTGELFF. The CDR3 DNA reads TGCAGTGCTAGAGCGCAGGGGGACACCGGGGAGCTGTTTTTT.

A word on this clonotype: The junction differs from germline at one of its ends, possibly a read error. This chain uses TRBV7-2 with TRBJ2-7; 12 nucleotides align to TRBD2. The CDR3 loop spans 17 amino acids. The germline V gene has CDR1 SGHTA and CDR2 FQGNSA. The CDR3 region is CASNLVLTSGSSSEQYF. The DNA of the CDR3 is TGTGCCAGCAACTTAGTATTGACTAGCGGGAGCTCCTCCGAGCAGTACTTC. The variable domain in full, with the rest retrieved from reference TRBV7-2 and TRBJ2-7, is GAGVSQSPSNKVTEKGKDVELRCDPISGHTALYWYRQSLGQGLEFLIYFQGNSAPDKSGLPSDRFSAERTGGSVSTLTIQRTQQEDSAVYLCASNLVLTSGSSSEQYFGPGTRLTVT.

Here the CDR3 reads CASSYFGDTQYF. As DNA, the CDR3 is TGTGCCAGCAGTTACTTTGGCGATACGCAGTATTTT. The genes are TRBV6-2 or TRBV6-3 and TRBJ2-3; no definite D call. Trimming took off 1 base at V and 6 bases at J, with 5 bases between the two ends. The CDR3 is 12 residues long. Germline V gene data show CDR1 as MNHEY and CDR2 as SVGEGT.

CDR3 bases: TGTGCCATCAGTGAGCCGGGGCAGAGCTCCTACAATGAGCAGTTCTTC. As protein: CAISEPGQSSYNEQFF. J is TRBJ2-1 and V is TRBV10-3; D tentatively fits TRBD1 or TRBD2 (5 bases each). The V gene lost 2 bases and the J gene lost 0 bases, with 11 bases spanning the gap. CDR1 is ENHRY, CDR2 SYGVKD, per germline. The CDR3 spans 16 residues.

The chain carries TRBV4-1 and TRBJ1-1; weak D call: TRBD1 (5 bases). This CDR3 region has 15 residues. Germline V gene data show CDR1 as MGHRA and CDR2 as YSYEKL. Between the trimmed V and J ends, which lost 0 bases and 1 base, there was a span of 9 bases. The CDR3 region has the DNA TGCGCCAGCAGCCAAGATGACAGTTGGAACACTGAAGCTTTCTTT. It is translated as CASSQDDSWNTEAFF.

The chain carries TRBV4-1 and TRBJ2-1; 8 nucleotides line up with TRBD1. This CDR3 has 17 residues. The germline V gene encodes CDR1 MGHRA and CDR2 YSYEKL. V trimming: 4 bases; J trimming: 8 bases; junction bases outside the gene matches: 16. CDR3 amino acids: CASSPVFRDRSPHEQFF. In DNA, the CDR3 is TGCGCCAGCAGCCCTGTTTTTAGGGACAGGTCCCCCCATGAGCAGTTCTTC.

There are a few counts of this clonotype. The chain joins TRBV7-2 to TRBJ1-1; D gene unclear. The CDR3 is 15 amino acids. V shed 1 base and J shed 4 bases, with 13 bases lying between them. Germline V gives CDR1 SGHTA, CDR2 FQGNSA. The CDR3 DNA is TGTGCCAGCAGCTTAGTCGGAGTCGGAACCACTGAAGCTTTCTTT. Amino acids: CASSLVGVGTTEAFF.

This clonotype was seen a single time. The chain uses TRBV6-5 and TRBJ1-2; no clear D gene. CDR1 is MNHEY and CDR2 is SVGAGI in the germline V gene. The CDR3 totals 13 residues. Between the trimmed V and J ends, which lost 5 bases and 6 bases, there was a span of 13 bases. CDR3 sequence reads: CASSRMGRDGYTF. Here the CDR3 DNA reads TGTGCCAGCAGTCGGATGGGGAGGGATGGCTACACCTTC.